These T cell receptor beta chains were read from a single sample in a study of shared clonotypes between healthy human individuals. Clones were sequenced by immunoSEQ multiplex PCR, and TCRdb holds only the in-frame ones, with some missing. Of 730,000 or so clones listed, 60% to 80% are singletons. Source material: memory CD4+ T cells sorted from blood. The receptor source for this set is a woman in her 30s in good health. Both conserved end residues are part of each CDR3.

J: TRBJ2-1
V: TRBV5-1
CDR3: CASSSLADNEQFF

J: TRBJ2-3
V: TRBV7-9
CDR3: CASSPTTSTDTQYF

J: TRBJ1-1
V: TRBV6-6
CDR3: CASSYPRTGGLPEAFF

J: TRBJ1-1
V: TRBV5-1
CDR3: CASSFGDRDYYEAFF

J: TRBJ2-1
V: TRBV28
CDR3: CASHSSRTSGRAAGLVDEQFF

J: TRBJ1-1
V: TRBV19
CDR3: CASSLSLSQTPRNTEAFF

J: TRBJ1-1
V: TRBV19
CDR3: CASSSDIVTEAFF

J: TRBJ2-2
V: TRBV2
CDR3: CATNRGLETGELFF

J: TRBJ1-1
V: TRBV7-9
CDR3: CASSPAQGGDREAFF

J: TRBJ1-4
V: TRBV19
CDR3: CASRAEQGQGRVLFF

J: TRBJ2-7
V: TRBV9
CDR3: CASSVAGVAAYEQYF

J: TRBJ1-1
V: TRBV7-2
CDR3: CASSLARGQAFF

J: TRBJ2-7
V: TRBV5-1
CDR3: CASSLGLEGYEQYF

J: TRBJ2-7
V: TRBV7-3
CDR3: CASSLTADGSYEQYF

J: TRBJ2-1
V: TRBV11-2
CDR3: CASRVLAGNNEQFF

J: TRBJ1-5
V: TRBV27
CDR3: CASSLFRDQPQHF

J: TRBJ1-1
V: TRBV7-6
CDR3: CASSYDLKGNTEAFF

J: TRBJ2-1
V: TRBV5-4
CDR3: CASIPKGTSGRALDEQFF

J: TRBJ2-7
V: TRBV11-2
CDR3: CASATTAYEQYF

J: TRBJ2-4
V: TRBV7-2
CDR3: CASSLGGGGASKNIQYF

J: TRBJ2-1
V: TRBV28
CDR3: CASQGSGFKGFF

J: TRBJ2-1
V: TRBV29-1
CDR3: CSVNGLAGGGGNEQFF

J: TRBJ2-7
V: TRBV6-5
CDR3: CASSLSPGEVSWEQYF

J: TRBJ2-1
V: TRBV2
CDR3: CAGRVAYNEQFF

J: TRBJ2-3
V: TRBV5-1
CDR3: CASSKAGAADTQYF

J: TRBJ1-4
V: TRBV18
CDR3: CASSPRGSANEKLFF

J: TRBJ2-1
V: TRBV5-1
CDR3: CASRTSSSYNEQFF

J: TRBJ2-7
V: TRBV18
CDR3: CASSPGGSYEQYF

J: TRBJ1-1
V: TRBV7-8
CDR3: CASSLPFGGSNTEAFF

J: TRBJ2-7
V: TRBV19
CDR3: CASSMASGGYEQYF

J: TRBJ1-1
V: TRBV6-5
CDR3: CASSYSKQGAAEAFF

J: TRBJ2-6
V: TRBV10-2
CDR3: CASSALRTAGANVLTF

J: TRBJ2-5
V: TRBV7-9
CDR3: CATGTNQETQYF

J: TRBJ1-2
V: TRBV5-1
CDR3: CASSNPGTGSNYGYTF

J: TRBJ2-7
V: TRBV19
CDR3: CASTTGTSGRYEQYF

J: TRBJ2-2
V: TRBV29-1
CDR3: CSVDYYNTGELFF

J: TRBJ2-1
V: TRBV7-8
CDR3: CASSWSGTSGNEQFF

J: TRBJ1-1
V: TRBV2
CDR3: CASTRGGSMNTEAFF

J: TRBJ2-7
V: TRBV18
CDR3: CASSEGGDEQYF

J: TRBJ1-5
V: TRBV19
CDR3: CASSPGGGYSNQPQHF

J: TRBJ2-7
V: TRBV28
CDR3: CATAVGLHEQYF

J: TRBJ2-3
V: TRBV13
CDR3: CASSAPGEGWGTQYF

J: TRBJ1-2
V: TRBV18
CDR3: CASSPTGAHYGYTF

J: TRBJ2-2
V: TRBV4-1
CDR3: CASSQPDRGPLVGELFF

J: TRBJ2-3
V: TRBV7-3
CDR3: CASSQGSTSGGGTDTQYF

J: TRBJ2-2
V: TRBV7-9
CDR3: CASSFESSGRVTGELFF

J: TRBJ2-7
V: TRBV30
CDR3: CAWRSPSQYEQYF

J: TRBJ1-5
V: TRBV2
CDR3: CASRGTNSNQPQHF

J: TRBJ2-7
V: TRBV4-1
CDR3: CASSAPGQGNEQYF

J: TRBJ2-5
V: TRBV10-3
CDR3: CAISRGLETQYF

J: TRBJ2-1
V: TRBV6-4
CDR3: CASSVFVGGRNEQFF

J: TRBJ2-5
V: TRBV9
CDR3: CASSVGRETQYF

J: TRBJ2-1
V: TRBV27
CDR3: CASSLSGQTGGQFF

J: TRBJ1-1
V: TRBV27
CDR3: CASSATLQGRAFF

J: TRBJ2-5
V: TRBV11-2
CDR3: CASSLVQQETQYF

J: TRBJ2-7
V: TRBV2
CDR3: CASSGLADYEQYF

J: TRBJ2-7
V: TRBV23-1
CDR3: CASSQRSPGQGPYEQYF

J: TRBJ1-5
V: TRBV19
CDR3: CASSIPNRGRSQPQHF

J: .
V: TRBV30
CDR3: CAWSTLGRPYEQYF